This T cell receptor beta chain originates from a study of cytomegalovirus exposure and HLA in healthy donors. Background on the study: From 150 million to 200 million T cells, an earlier analysis saw roughly 110 million unique TCR beta sequences. There were about 85 million unique TCRs (from HLA-typed donors) in an early data release.

Points on this clone: Its antigen is unknown.

The PCR contained 60 Vbeta and 13 Jbeta primers. Profiled with immunoSEQ multiplex PCR; TCRdb holds only in-frame clones, not every one. This table holds about 300,000 clones, 70% to 90% found once. Broader study findings: A later analysis by the authors found several of the most significant clusters apparently linked to common viral pathogens. Overall, around 160 TCR beta chains were annotated as cytomegalovirus-associated.

This CDR3 spans 14 amino acids. V lost 3 bases to trimming and J lost 0 bases, with 7 bases between them. CDR1 and CDR2 from the germline V gene are MNHEY and SMNVEV (reference sequence). This chain connects TRBV27 to TRBJ2-3; D perhaps matches TRBD1 (5 bases). The source of this sequence is a man aged 40-55 years in good health and CMV-seropositive. Input material: PBMCs. CDR3 sequence (DNA): TGTGCCAGCAGTTTTAGACAGAGCACAGATACGCAGTATTTT. This translates into CASSFRQSTDTQYF.